Below, 18 T cell receptor beta chains from the same sample are listed, as sequenced in a study of cytomegalovirus exposure and HLA in healthy donors (dated by TCRdb to about 2017). The library was built by means of the immunoSEQ multiplex PCR assay. Entries here come from immuneACCESS through TCRdb and include only in-frame sequences with V and J called. Some clones fail to appear in such tables; in the studies checked, an unresolved V gene covers under half of the shortfall, and the cause of the remainder is unknown. For this sample there are 120,000 or so clones; approximately 89% appear just once. In total, the top ten clones hold about 1.9% of the sample. The specimen sequenced was PBMCs. These receptors all stem from a woman under 30 in good health and CMV-seronegative.

This chain links TRBV6-5 with TRBJ1-3, with D tentatively TRBD1 (6 bases). CDR1 and CDR2 (germline): MNHEY, SVGAGI. With 5 bases removed from V and 0 bases from J, the gap between germline ends came to 8 bases. This CDR3 is built from 14 residues. The CDR3 sequence is CASSLRGSGNTIYF. The CDR3 region has the DNA TGTGCCAGCAGTCTCAGGGGCTCTGGAAACACCATATATTTT.

The rearrangement uses TRBV9 and TRBJ1-1; D gene ambiguous. Germline CDR1 reads SGDLS; CDR2 reads YYNGEE. Trimming removed 4 bases at V and 1 base at J, with 11 bases between. The CDR3 consists of 14 residues. CDR3 sequence (DNA): TGTGCCAGCAGCCCCCTGGCGGAGAACACTGAAGCTTTCTTT. This gives the protein CASSPLAENTEAFF.

The rearrangement uses TRBV6-1 and TRBJ2-5; 7 bases align to TRBD1. The V and J ends lost 6 bases and 2 bases, in that order; junction bases with no gene match: 6. The CDR3 is 14 amino acids. CDR1 is MNHNS, CDR2 SASEGT, per germline. Here the CDR3 reads CASRARQGQETQYF. DNA for the CDR3: TGTGCCAGCAGAGCGAGACAGGGTCAAGAGACCCAGTACTTC.

The rearrangement joins TRBV11-2 to TRBJ1-1; 7 bases are shared with TRBD1. There are 16 residues in the CDR3. The trim removed 1 base at V and 0 bases at J, leaving 5 bases unmatched. Germline CDR1 is SGHAT and CDR2 is FQNNGV. Here the CDR3 DNA reads TGTGCCAGCAGCTTAGCTTCCGGGACAGTGAACACTGAAGCTTTCTTT. This encodes CASSLASGTVNTEAFF.

The chain couples TRBV7-2 to TRBJ2-7, with 11 bases identical to TRBD2. This CDR3 region has 16 residues. Germline V lookup: CDR1 SGHTA, CDR2 FQGNSA. V was clipped by 1 base and J by 2 bases; unmatched bases: 4. CDR3 protein: CASSLVGTSGPYEQYF. CDR3 in DNA: TGTGCCAGCAGCTTAGTTGGGACTAGCGGTCCCTACGAGCAGTACTTC. Variable domain in full (rest from reference TRBV7-2 and TRBJ2-7): GAGVSQSPSNKVTEKGKDVELRCDPISGHTALYWYRQSLGQGLEFLIYFQGNSAPDKSGLPSDRFSAERTGGSVSTLTIQRTQQEDSAVYLCASSLVGTSGPYEQYFGPGTRLTVT.

This rearrangement joins TRBV10-1 to TRBJ2-1, with a weak D call TRBD2 (6 bases). The CDR3 has 15 amino acids. CDR1 is WNHNN and CDR2 is SYGVQD in the germline V gene (reference sequence). Trimming left V 6 bases short and J 0 bases short, with 12 bases between. CDR3 amino acids: CASSLSGSSYNEQFF. The CDR3 DNA is TGCGCCAGCAGCCTTAGCGGAAGCTCCTACAATGAGCAGTTCTTC.

This chain joins TRBV6-5 and TRBJ2-7; TRBD2 is a possible D gene (5 bases). Germline CDR1 and CDR2: MNHEY and SVGAGI. The CDR3 is 13 amino acids. Trimming removed 6 bases from V and 5 bases from J, with 14 bases in between. The CDR3 reads CASRPRGRDEQYF. Here the CDR3 DNA reads TGTGCCAGCAGGCCACGGGGTAGGGACGAGCAGTACTTC.

V gene TRBV6-5 combines with J gene TRBJ1-4; 8 nucleotides match TRBD1. This CDR3 region has 15 residues. With V trimmed by 6 bases and J by 3 bases, 6 bases remained unmatched. In germline, CDR1 is MNHEY, CDR2 SVGAGI. This CDR3 is CASRNTGGANEKLFF. Written as DNA, the CDR3 is TGTGCCAGCAGAAATACAGGGGGGGCTAATGAAAAACTGTTTTTT.

This clone was observed a few times. This chain joins TRBV14 and TRBJ1-2; D is possibly TRBD1 (6 bases). Germline V gene data show CDR1 as SGHDN and CDR2 as FVKESK. This CDR3 has 14 amino acids. V was pared by 6 bases and J by 8 bases, with 19 bases between. The CDR3 region is CASRRQEEVWGYTF. CDR3 nucleotides: TGTGCCAGCAGGCGACAGGAGGAGGTATGGGGCTACACCTTC. Combining the CDR3 with reference TRBV14 and TRBJ1-2 gives the whole variable domain EAGVTQFPSHSVIEKGQTVTLRCDPISGHDNLYWYRRVMGKEIKFLLHFVKESKQDESGMPNNRFLAERTGGTYSTLKVQPAELEDSGVYFCASRRQEEVWGYTFGSGTRLTVV.

This chain uses TRBV4-2 with TRBJ1-2; 11 nucleotides match TRBD1. Germline loops: CDR1 LGHNA, CDR2 YNFKEQ. The CDR3 is 15 residues long. The J segment lost 2 bases and the V segment lost 1 base, leaving 0 bases of the junction unmatched. The CDR3 nucleotides read TGTGCCAGCAGCCAAGGGGACAGGGGGAACTATGGCTACACCTTC. Its protein is CASSQGDRGNYGYTF.

This clone was detected once. CDR3 DNA sequence: TGCGCCAGCAGCCAAGAGTGGGGGCGAGAGACCCAGTACTTC. Amino acid sequence: CASSQEWGRETQYF. The J gene is TRBJ2-5, the V gene TRBV4-1; D possibly corresponds to TRBD1 (6 bases). The CDR3 sequence is 14 residues long. Trimming left V 0 bases short and J 4 bases short, with 9 bases between. CDR1 is MGHRA and CDR2 is YSYEKL in the germline V gene.

The rearrangement joins TRBV27 to TRBJ2-1; 7 nucleotides line up with TRBD2. The germline CDR1 and CDR2 sequences are MNHEY and SMNVEV (reference sequence). Trimming cost V 5 bases and J 5 bases; bases outside gene matches: 6. The CDR3 length is 14 residues. The CDR3 reads CASSIPGLNNEQFF. The CDR3, as DNA: TGTGCCAGCAGTATACCGGGACTAAACAATGAGCAGTTCTTC.

The rearrangement links TRBV7-9 to TRBJ2-5; 7 bases are a match to TRBD2. V gave up 5 bases and J gave up 4 bases; unmatched junction bases: 4. Germline lookup yields CDR1 SEHNR and CDR2 FQNEAQ (reference sequence). The CDR3 is 13 residues long. DNA of the CDR3: TGTGCCAGCAGCCGCGGGGGAGGAGAGACCCAGTACTTC. The encoded protein is CASSRGGGETQYF.

CDR3 region: CASSLSGSGNQPQHF. CDR3 bases: TGTGCCAGCAGTTTATCGGGTTCGGGTAACCAGCCCCAGCATTTT. The chain recombines TRBV27 with TRBJ1-5; D remains unclear. This CDR3 has 15 residues. Germline lookup yields CDR1 MNHEY and CDR2 SMNVEV (reference sequence). The V end lost 0 bases, the J end lost 7 bases, and 13 bases lay between the germline ends.

The chain is built from TRBV7-2 and TRBJ2-3, with TRBD1 as a possible D gene (6 bases). Per germline, CDR1 SGHTA and CDR2 FQGNSA. The CDR3 consists of 14 residues. Trimming removed 6 bases at V and 0 bases at J, with 10 bases between. The CDR3, as DNA: TGTGCCAGCAGAGAGAGGGGGAGCACAGATACGCAGTATTTT. Translated: CASRERGSTDTQYF.

The chain uses TRBV10-1 and TRBJ2-7; 7 bases are a match to TRBD1. CDR1 is WNHNN and CDR2 is SYGVQD in the germline V gene (reference sequence). CDR3 length equals 14 residues. Losses at the gene ends were 5 bases for V and 6 bases for J; bases not matched to a gene: 10. The CDR3 region is CASSPDREASEQYF. CDR3 bases: TGCGCCAGCAGTCCCGACAGGGAAGCAAGCGAGCAGTACTTC.

The genes are TRBV4-1 and TRBJ2-7, with TRBD2 identical over 8 bases. V trimming: 1 base; J trimming: 7 bases; junction bases outside the gene matches: 18. Germline V lookup: CDR1 MGHRA, CDR2 YSYEKL. The CDR3 is 18 amino acids. CDR3 in DNA: TGCGCCAGCAGCCAAGCCGGCAGGGCCGACCACCGGGGGGGGGAGCAGTACTTC. Its translation is CASSQAGRADHRGGEQYF.

The chain is built from TRBV9 and TRBJ2-7; D may be TRBD2 (5 bases). The CDR3 has 12 residues. CDR1 is SGDLS, CDR2 YYNGEE, per germline. V lost 10 bases and J 0 bases, leaving 11 bases between the germline ends. CDR3 sequence: CARLRGSYEQYF. In nucleotides, the CDR3 is TGTGCCCGCTTACGGGGCTCCTACGAGCAGTACTTC.